Each of the 11 T cell receptor beta chains below was sequenced from the same sample in a study of response to subunit inactivated influenza vaccine listed by TCRdb under 2018. Libraries were constructed by RT-PCR. For sequencing, an Illumina HiSeq 2500 was employed. TCRdb reanalyzed the raw reads on its own, using fastp at Q25 for trimming and MiXCR for clone calling, and kept in-frame beta chains. Each CDR3 protein gets just one entry, which takes the most common genes and DNA from the rows behind it. Recorded for this sample are hundreds of thousands of distinct CDR3 sequences; 14% of them occurred a single time. Less than 9% of the sample goes to the ten largest clones. The sequencing used PBMCs from blood, collected roughly 2 weeks before vaccination. These receptors came from a man over 45 who received an inactivated influenza vaccine. Donor details come from another sample of the same person, matched by shared clones.

The chain combines TRBV20-1 with TRBJ2-7; the match to TRBD1 covers 9 bases. The CDR3 is made up of 15 amino acids. With 1 base clipped from V and 0 bases from J, the junction kept 4 bases outside the gene matches. CDR1 and CDR2 from the germline V gene are DFQATT and SNEGSKA (reference sequence). DNA of the CDR3: TGCAGTGCTAGAGTGGGACAGGGATACTCCTACGAGCAGTACTTC. Translation gives CSARVGQGYSYEQYF.

This clonotype was seen more than once but under ten times. The rearrangement links TRBV19 to TRBJ2-7, with D possibly matching TRBD1 (6 bases). The V end was cut by 5 bases, the J end by 6 bases, with 17 bases between. This CDR3 is 14 amino acids long. Germline CDR1 LNHDA, CDR2 SQIVND (reference sequence). CDR3 nucleotides: TGTGCCAGTAGTTCCCGGGACATCCTCTCCGAGCAGTACTTC. It is translated as CASSSRDILSEQYF. The entire variable domain, with the rest obtained from reference TRBV19 and TRBJ2-7, is as follows: DGGITQSPKYLFRKEGQNVTLSCEQNLNHDAMYWYRQDPGQGLRLIYYSQIVNDFQKGDIAEGYSVSREKKESFPLTVTSAQKNPTAFYLCASSSRDILSEQYFGPGTRLTVT.

Only a few counts were recorded for this clonotype. The CDR3 loop reads CASSGTGAPYEQYF. CDR3 DNA: TGCGCCAGCAGCGGGACAGGGGCCCCCTACGAGCAGTACTTC. The V and J genes are TRBV5-1 and TRBJ2-7; 10 bases agree with TRBD1. V shed 4 bases, J shed 2 bases, and the junction held 3 bases outside the gene matches. There are 14 residues in the CDR3. In germline, CDR1 is SGHRS, CDR2 YFSETQ.

The sample holds many counts of this clonotype. The rearrangement joins TRBV14 to TRBJ1-2; D is undetermined. This CDR3 spans 14 amino acids. CDR1 and CDR2 (germline): SGHDN, FVKESK. Trimming cost V 1 base and J 2 bases, with 8 bases left between them. Here the CDR3 reads CASSQVWKNYGYTF. CDR3 sequence (DNA): TGTGCCAGCAGCCAAGTGTGGAAGAACTATGGCTACACCTTC.

This clonotype has at least ten counts. The chain joins TRBV13 to TRBJ1-3, with D possibly being TRBD1 (5 bases). Germline V gene data show CDR1 as PRHDT and CDR2 as FYEKMQ (reference sequence). V was trimmed by 1 base and J by 4 bases, leaving 11 bases between them. This CDR3 has 15 residues. The CDR3 here is CASSLEAGSGNTIYF. In DNA, the CDR3 is TGTGCCAGCAGCTTAGAGGCAGGGAGCGGAAACACCATATATTTT.

This rearrangement joins TRBV7-6 to TRBJ1-2, with D perhaps matching TRBD1 (6 bases). The V end lost 5 bases, the J end lost 3 bases, and 13 bases lay between the germline ends. This CDR3 region has 14 residues. Germline CDR1 and CDR2: SGHVS and FNYEAQ. CDR3 loop: CASSPRGADYGYTF. The CDR3, as DNA: TGTGCCAGCAGCCCGAGGGGGGCGGACTATGGCTACACCTTC. Variable domain in full (rest from reference TRBV7-6 and TRBJ1-2): GAGVSQSPRYKVTKRGQDVALRCDPISGHVSLYWYRQALGQGPEFLTYFNYEAQQDKSGLPNDRFSAERPEGSISTLTIQRTEQRDSAMYRCASSPRGADYGYTFGSGTRLTVV.

The CDR3 here is CSVDEGSDYEQYF. The CDR3 DNA sequence: TGCAGCGTTGATGAGGGATCGGACTACGAGCAGTACTTC. This rearrangement joins TRBV29-1 to TRBJ2-7; the D gene is possibly TRBD2 (5 bases). The germline gives CDR1 SQVTM, CDR2 ANQGSEA. V was clipped by 3 bases and J by 3 bases, with 12 bases between them. The CDR3 consists of 13 residues.

This clonotype was counted only a few times. V is TRBV20-1 and J is TRBJ1-1, with unresolved D. Per the germline V gene, CDR1 is DFQATT and CDR2 is SNEGSKA (reference sequence). Trimming left V 5 bases short and J 6 bases short, with 19 bases between. The CDR3 contains 14 residues. The CDR3 DNA sequence: TGCAGTGCTCCTGAACAGAATCCTTCCCCTGAAGCTTTCTTT. Translation gives CSAPEQNPSPEAFF.

This chain links TRBV7-8 with TRBJ2-1; unclear D gene. The CDR3 length is 15 residues. CDR1 is SGHVS and CDR2 is FQNEAQ in the germline V gene. Trimming took off 6 bases at V and 0 bases at J, with 12 bases between the two ends. CDR3 sequence: CASRATQSSYNEQFF. The CDR3 DNA follows: TGTGCCAGCAGAGCGACCCAGAGCTCCTACAATGAGCAGTTCTTC.

The chain uses TRBV20-1 and TRBJ1-3; 9 bases agree with TRBD1. The CDR3 loop spans 16 amino acids. The J segment lost 1 base and the V segment lost 3 bases, leaving 7 bases of the junction unmatched. Germline CDR1 is DFQATT and CDR2 is SNEGSKA (reference sequence). In nucleotides, the CDR3 is TGCAGTGCTAGGCCCACAGGGGGCGCGTCTGGAAACACCATATATTTT. Its protein product is CSARPTGGASGNTIYF.

The V gene is TRBV5-1, the J gene TRBJ1-4; D is ambiguous. The CDR3 extends over 15 amino acids. Germline V lookup: CDR1 SGHRS, CDR2 YFSETQ. Trimming took 0 bases from V and 0 from J, leaving 6 bases between them. CDR3 in amino acids: CASSLAYATNEKLFF. For the CDR3, the DNA is TGCGCCAGCAGCTTGGCTTACGCAACTAATGAAAAACTGTTTTTT.